This T cell receptor beta chain is drawn from a study of OX40 agonist ivuxolimab in advanced cancers. Regarding the research as a whole: Ivuxolimab, which targeted the costimulatory receptor OX40 (CD134), was an agonistic, fully human IgG2 monoclonal antibody. Peripheral TCRbeta sequencing was intended to test whether TCR sequence diversity was altered and clonal T-cell expansion was caused by ivuxolimab. Intravenous ivuxolimab was administered to patients every 2 weeks at six dose levels: 0.01, 0.1, 0.3, 1.5, 3 and 10 mg/kg. A male proportion of almost 85% and a mean age of about 60 years, ranging from about 23 to 90, were recorded for the dose-escalation cohort. Of the approximately 50 dose-escalation patients, hepatocellular carcinoma was present in about 20, melanoma in roughly 15, renal cell carcinoma in 9 and head and neck cancer in 9. Partial responses occurred in three dose-escalation patients, of whom one had hepatocellular carcinoma and two had cutaneous melanoma. Patients were allowed to have had prior anti-PD-1, anti-PD-L1 or anti-CTLA-4 therapy, and approximately 40% of the dose-escalation patients had previously received checkpoint inhibitors. The paper covers the monotherapy dose-escalation part of the phase I ivuxolimab trial, which included N ≈ 52 patients. General study outcomes and caveats: Which antigens the clonally expanded peripheral T cells were specific for was not determined. In the 0.1-3.0 mg/kg groups, partial responders were among the patients with the lowest normalized peripheral clonal expansion, particularly in CD8+ T cells. At doses from 0.1 to 3.0 mg/kg, clonal expansion was seen in both CD4+ and CD8+ blood T cells between baseline and week 6. After ivuxolimab, expanded clones were on average more numerous among CD8+ T cells than among CD4+ T cells. Low levels of normalized T-cell clonal expansion were also seen in some patients who did not respond.

To sequence the TCRbeta CDR3 region, genomic DNA was isolated from the sorted cells. TCRbeta CDR3 regions were sequenced using the immunoSEQ Assay. This immuneACCESS table, as held by TCRdb, lists in-frame sequences with V and J called but not all clones. Of the missing ones, under half trace to an unresolved V gene in checked studies; the others have no known cause. A total of tens of thousands of clones appear in this sample, just over 85% of them only once. The ten largest clones represent approximately 1% of the sample. Patients with a history of autoimmune disease or receiving systemic immunosuppression were excluded from the trial. In every dose cohort, peripheral blood was drawn for TCR sequencing at baseline, cycle 4 day 1, and cycle 7 day 1. Samples were obtained from an open-label, multicenter, first-in-human phase I dose-escalation trial of ivuxolimab. Adults with locally advanced or metastatic head and neck squamous cell, hepatocellular, melanoma or renal cell carcinoma were enrolled in the trial. Before TCR sequencing, CD4+ and CD8+ T cells were separately sorted from peripheral blood.

With respect to this clone: No antigen is known for it. No base quality information exists; no much larger clone differs at one position.

The input for sequencing was CD4+ or CD8+ T cells sorted from blood, taken in a trial of the OX40 agonist ivuxolimab. The receptor was isolated from an adult with an advanced solid tumor such as melanoma, head and neck, liver or kidney cancer.

The CDR3 has the sequence CASSLWSGAGEKLFF. The DNA is as follows: TGTGCCAGCAGCTTGTGGTCCGGGGCGGGTGAAAAACTGTTTTTT. The chain was built from TRBV5-6 and TRBJ1-4; TRBD1 might be the D gene, on 5 matching bases. Sequences SGHDT (CDR1) and YYEEEE (CDR2) are obtained from the germline V gene. Between the V and J ends, shortened by 1 base and 7 bases respectively, the junction contains 14 bases. The CDR3 measures 15 amino acids from cysteine to phenylalanine. This entry keeps only the CDR3 DNA: 45 bases, framed from base 1.